This T cell receptor beta chain originates from a study of blood T cell repertoires in COVID-19. Participant-reported clinical history was the basis for cohort assignment. Donors in Cohort 3 counted as recovered after two negative PCRs, clearance, or symptom resolution. The authors' processing: For nucleated cells, counts were estimated from reference gene primer amplification. Sequenced by immunoSEQ multiplex PCR; TCRdb stores in-frame clones only, minus some. Clone size and the V and J calls come from that table; the DNA yielded D and trimming. The sample has more than 150,000 clones; roughly 84% are singletons. Germline trimming cut 5 bases from V and 4 bases from J; bases unmatched to any gene: 7. The CDR3 spans 16 residues. The germline V gene encodes CDR1 MNHEY and CDR2 SMNVEV (reference sequence).

The chain links TRBV27 to TRBJ2-6; 8 positions agree with TRBD1. The receptor was isolated from a woman aged 45 to 65 who had recovered from COVID-19. The sequenced sample was PBMCs or T cells enriched from blood (not recorded which). The chain's CDR3 is CASSPSQGAGANVLTF. CDR3 DNA sequence: TGTGCCAGCAGTCCGTCTCAGGGGGCCGGGGCCAACGTCCTGACTTTC.